The 22 T cell receptor beta chains below all came from one sample that was sequenced in a study of molecular identifiers for immune sequencing clone quantification (dated by TCRdb to the late 2010s). The library was built by means of PCR. TCRdb names Illumina HiSeq 4000 as the instrument used. TCRdb redid the processing of the public reads, applying fastp at Q25 and MiXCR, and retained in-frame beta chains. Rows matching on CDR3 protein sequence are summarized as one entry with the most common DNA and genes. For this sample there are about half a million distinct CDR3 sequences; 20% to 25% appear just once. Clones ranked in the top ten supply 0.65% to 0.95% of the sample. The sample comprised naive CD8+ T cells from blood, with Jurkat cell RNA spiked in. Sample cell subset or site, as interpreted from the label and publication: FACS-sorted CD8+CD4-CCR7+CD45RA+ naive T cells. Every receptor here comes from a human donor in good health. Some libraries in this study had Jurkat cell RNA spiked in.

This clonotype occurred a few times. This sequence joins TRBV27 and TRBJ1-4; D not resolved. The CDR3 runs 13 residues. The V and J ends lost 4 bases and 7 bases respectively, with 10 bases between them. Per the germline V gene, CDR1 is MNHEY and CDR2 is SMNVEV (reference sequence). In DNA form, the CDR3 reads TGTGCCAGCAGTTGGAGAGTGACTGAAAAACTGTTTTTT. Its translation is CASSWRVTEKLFF.

This clonotype was detected ten times or more. CDR3 sequence reads: CASGWGQRYEQYF. The DNA for the CDR3 is TGTGCCAGCGGCTGGGGACAGCGCTACGAGCAGTACTTC. V and J are TRBV12-3 or TRBV12-4 and TRBJ2-7; TRBD1 matches 7 bases. The CDR3 extends over 13 amino acids. J lost 3 bases, V lost 8 bases, and 7 bases had no gene match.

This clonotype appeared once. A read error is possible here, since a much larger clone lies one base away. The rearrangement links TRBV9 to TRBJ2-3; TRBD2 aligns across 9 bases. J lost 0 bases, V lost 7 bases, and 0 bases had no gene match. Germline CDR1 reads SGDLS; CDR2 reads YYNGEE. This CDR3 is 13 amino acids long. CDR3 residues: CASGTSSTDTQYF. In nucleotides, the CDR3 is TGTGCCAGCGGGACTAGCAGCACAGATACGCAGTATTTT.

This clonotype was observed at least ten times. The DNA for the CDR3 is TGTGCCAGCAGCCGGGACAGGGGCTATCAGCCCCAGCATTTT. It encodes CASSRDRGYQPQHF. V usage is TRBV28 and J usage is TRBJ1-5, with 10 bases identical to TRBD1. The CDR3 is 14 amino acids. The trim removed 6 bases at V and 5 bases at J, leaving 4 bases unmatched. CDR1 is MDHEN and CDR2 is SYDVKM in the germline V gene.

This clonotype was counted many times. The chain has TRBV7-9 and TRBJ2-3; no definite D call. This CDR3 region has 13 residues. V dropped 10 bases and J dropped 1 base, with 12 bases sitting between them. Per the germline V gene, CDR1 is SEHNR and CDR2 is FQNEAQ (reference sequence). The CDR3 protein is CATSNGRTDTQYF. CDR3 bases: TGTGCCACGTCAAATGGACGCACAGATACGCAGTATTTT.

Comment on this clonotype: This sequence may be a read error, since a much larger clone differs from it by one base. The conserved final phenylalanine or tryptophan is absent from the CDR3, which likely points to a read error. The V gene is TRBV30, the J gene TRBJ1-1; TRBD1 matches 7 bases. J was trimmed by 0 bases and V by 5 bases; bases with no gene match: 9. The length of the CDR3 is 15 residues. CDR1 and CDR2 (germline): GTSNPN, SVGIG (reference sequence). The CDR3 nucleotides read TGTGCCTGGGTCCTAAGGGGGCAGGTGAACACTGAAGCTTTCCTT. It is translated as CAWVLRGQVNTEAFL.

This clonotype occurred once. This chain links TRBV27 with TRBJ2-7, with D possibly called TRBD1 or TRBD2 (5 bases each). Between the trimmed V and J ends, which lost 5 bases and 2 bases, there was a span of 13 bases. This CDR3 is 14 amino acids long. CDR1 is MNHEY and CDR2 is SMNVEV in the germline V gene (reference sequence). Here the CDR3 reads CASSARGSPYEQYF. CDR3 DNA: TGTGCCAGCAGTGCCCGGGGCAGTCCCTACGAGCAGTACTTC.

Concerning this clonotype itself: A much bigger clone sits one base away, suggesting this may be a read error. The chain carries TRBV30 and TRBJ2-5; the D gene is possibly TRBD1 (6 bases). CDR1 GTSNPN and CDR2 SVGIG come from the germline V gene (reference sequence). This CDR3 is built from 15 residues. V was shortened by 2 bases and J by 2 bases, with 15 bases between the two germline ends. The DNA for the CDR3 is TGTGCCTGGAGTTTGGGGGCCAGGGCGCAAGAGACCCAGTACTTC. It is translated as CAWSLGARAQETQYF. The full variable domain, in which reference TRBV30 and TRBJ2-5 provide the parts outside the CDR3, is SQTIHQWPATLVQPVGSPLSLECTVEGTSNPNLYWYRQAAGRGLQLLFYSVGIGQISSEVPQNLSASRPQDRQFILSSKKLLLSDSGFYLCAWSLGARAQETQYFGPGTRLLVL.

Many counts were recorded for this clonotype. The chain joins TRBV27 to TRBJ2-3; either TRBD1 or TRBD2 may fit D (6 bases each). There are 15 residues in the CDR3. Trimming pared 7 bases from V and 0 bases from J, leaving 14 bases between. The germline V gene encodes CDR1 MNHEY and CDR2 SMNVEV (reference sequence). The CDR3 reads CASMGAGGSTDTQYF. Here the CDR3 DNA reads TGTGCCAGCATGGGCGCCGGGGGCAGCACAGATACGCAGTATTTT.

As concerns this clonotype: With a much larger clone just one base away, this may be a read error. V gene TRBV5-6 combines with J gene TRBJ2-3; 8 bases map to TRBD1. Germline values: CDR1 SGHDT, CDR2 YYEEEE. The CDR3 is made up of 12 amino acids. Trimming at V came to 2 bases and at J to 9 bases, leaving 2 bases not matched to a gene. In nucleotides, the CDR3 is TGTGCCAGCAGCTTTCAGGGGGCCACGCAGTATTTT. It specifies CASSFQGATQYF.

The V gene is TRBV4-2, the J gene TRBJ1-3; D is uncertain. Germline V gives CDR1 LGHNA, CDR2 YNFKEQ. The CDR3 covers 11 residues. V was pared by 7 bases and J by 8 bases, with 9 bases between. The CDR3 nucleotides are TGTGCCAGCAACTACGGAGACACCATATATTTT. Translation gives CASNYGDTIYF.

In this sample, this clonotype turned up many times. This chain connects TRBV29-1 to TRBJ2-7; 9 nucleotides agree with TRBD1. V was pared by 1 base and J by 3 bases, with 10 bases of the junction left unmatched. CDR3 size: 16 residues. CDR1 is SQVTM, CDR2 ANQGSEA, per germline. The CDR3 here is CSVEARGGQGSYEQYF. DNA of the CDR3: TGCAGCGTTGAAGCACGTGGGGGACAGGGAAGCTACGAGCAGTACTTC.

About this clonotype: Given a much more abundant clone one base away, this may be a read error. The V and J genes are TRBV6-5 and TRBJ2-2, with a weak D call TRBD1 (5 bases). Germline loops: CDR1 MNHEY, CDR2 SVGAGI. The CDR3 is 15 amino acids. CDR3 bases: TGTGCCGGCAGTTACGACAGTGGGGACACCGGGGAGCTGTTTTTT. Residues: CAGSYDSGDTGELFF.

The chain employs TRBV19 and TRBJ2-7; 7 bases fit TRBD1. V shed 5 bases, J shed 3 bases, and the junction held 7 bases outside the gene matches. Germline CDR1 LNHDA, CDR2 SQIVND (reference sequence). CDR3 size: 14 residues. The CDR3 here is CASSAWDSNYEQYF. In DNA, the CDR3 is TGTGCCAGTAGTGCCTGGGACAGCAACTACGAGCAGTACTTC.

J is TRBJ2-7 and V is TRBV7-2; TRBD2 matches at 14 bases. Germline CDR1 reads SGHTA; CDR2 reads FQGNSA. V was clipped by 4 bases and J by 5 bases; unmatched bases: 1. The CDR3 has 14 amino acids. The CDR3 spells CASSWGLAGDEQYF. Here the CDR3 DNA reads TGTGCCAGCAGCTGGGGACTAGCGGGAGACGAGCAGTACTTC.

Many counts were recorded for this clonotype. This chain joins TRBV9 and TRBJ2-2; 10 bases map to TRBD1. J was trimmed by 5 bases and V by 4 bases; bases with no gene match: 14. The CDR3 is 18 residues long. CDR1 is SGDLS, CDR2 YYNGEE, per germline. This CDR3 reads CASSPRPGDRGLTGELFF. In DNA, the CDR3 is TGTGCCAGCAGCCCACGCCCGGGTGACAGGGGGCTTACCGGGGAGCTGTTTTTT.

This clonotype occurred many times. The chain combines TRBV28 with TRBJ2-3, with 7 bases lining up with TRBD2. The CDR3 length is 15 residues. The trim removed 2 bases at V and 2 bases at J, leaving 4 bases unmatched. Per the germline V gene, CDR1 is MDHEN and CDR2 is SYDVKM. CDR3 protein: CASSLIREDTDTQYF. CDR3 nucleotide sequence: TGTGCCAGCAGTTTAATCCGGGAGGACACAGATACGCAGTATTTT.

This clonotype was seen many times. CDR3 sequence: CASSKTSGSTDTQYF. CDR3 nucleotides: TGTGCCAGCAGTAAAACTAGCGGGAGCACAGATACGCAGTATTTT. This chain joins TRBV28 and TRBJ2-3; 9 bases map to TRBD2. Germline CDR1 reads MDHEN; CDR2 reads SYDVKM. V shed 5 bases and J 0 bases; nucleotides not matched to a gene: 3. This CDR3 has 15 residues. The complete variable domain, with remaining parts taken from reference TRBV28 and TRBJ2-3, reads DVKVTQSSRYLVKRTGEKVFLECVQDMDHENMFWYRQDPGLGLRLIYFSYDVKMKEKGDIPEGYSVSREKKERFSLILESASTNQTSMYLCASSKTSGSTDTQYFGPGTRLTVL.

Concerning this clonotype: This clone may be a read error of a much larger clone one base away. The chain recombines TRBV25-1 with TRBJ2-1; perhaps TRBD2 as D (6 bases). CDR3 length: 14 amino acids. From germline, CDR1 is MGHDK and CDR2 SYGVNS. The CDR3 nucleotides read TGTGCCAGCAGTCCGTGGACGGACTACAGTGAGCAGTTCTTC. It yields the protein CASSPWTDYSEQFF.

The rearrangement joins TRBV30 to TRBJ1-1, with TRBD1 matching 7 bases. Trimming cost V 2 bases and J 1 base; bases outside gene matches: 7. This CDR3 contains 15 residues. Per the germline V gene, CDR1 is GTSNPN and CDR2 is SVGIG (reference sequence). CDR3 region: CAWSTPTGTNTEAFF. Written as DNA, the CDR3 is TGTGCCTGGAGTACACCGACAGGGACGAACACTGAAGCTTTCTTT.

This clonotype turned up a few times. The CDR3 DNA reads as TGTGCCAGCAGTTACTCCCCAGGGAGCGTGAGCACAGATACGCAGTATTTT. This codes for CASSYSPGSVSTDTQYF. The V and J genes are TRBV6-5 and TRBJ2-3; possibly TRBD1 or TRBD2 for D (5 bases each). V was shortened by 0 bases and J by 0 bases, with 13 bases between the two germline ends. The V gene's germline CDR1 is MNHEY and CDR2 SVGAGI. The CDR3 spans 17 residues.

The DNA for the CDR3 is TGTGCCAGCAGTCCAGCAGAGGGATCCTATAATTCACCCCTCCACTTT. It specifies CASSPAEGSYNSPLHF. The chain combines TRBV27 with TRBJ1-6; D unresolved. Germline V gives CDR1 MNHEY, CDR2 SMNVEV (reference sequence). CDR3 length: 16 residues. Trimming shortened V by 5 bases and J by 1 base, and 12 bases separated the two germline ends.